This is a list of T cell receptor beta chains from one sample in a study of lymphopenia after photon versus proton radiotherapy. Measured with immunoSEQ multiplex PCR; TCRdb has only the in-frame clones, and not every one. The sample shows 55,000 to 75,000 clones, approximately 91% of them seen only once. The input for sequencing was peripheral blood, taken from a patient treated with photon-based radiotherapy. These receptors all come from a woman between 70 and 85 years old with pancreatic cancer. Each CDR3 is given with its conserved first and last residue. The D gene is left open where the match is weak. Where a row states a size, it is once, few, many or the class of an expanded clone; other rows omit it.

>TRBV11-2|TRBJ2-7|16|NA|TRBD2
TGTGCCAGCAGCTCTGGACTAGCGGGATACTCCTACGAGCAGTACTTC
CASSSGLAGYSYEQYF
>TRBV5-1|TRBJ1-1|13|NA|TRBD1
TGCGCCAGCAGCTGGGGGACAGGGACTGAAGCTTTCTTT
CASSWGTGTEAFF
>TRBV27|TRBJ2-5|13|NA|NA
TGTGCCAGCAGTTTATCTCATAGGAGTCTGTATTACTTC
CASSLSHRSLYYF
>TRBV28|TRBJ2-7|16|NA|NA
TGTGCCAGCAGTCAATGGGGGGGCCAGCGGGACTACGAGCAGTACTTC
CASSQWGGQRDYEQYF
>TRBV18|TRBJ1-1|15|NA|TRBD1
TGTGCCAGCTCACCGACAGGGGCGAGGAACACTGAAGCTTTCTTT
CASSPTGARNTEAFF
>TRBV6-4|TRBJ2-1|16|NA|TRBD1
TGTGCCAGCAGTGAAAGACAGGGTTGGCGGGTGAATGAGCAGTTCTTC
CASSERQGWRVNEQFF
>TRBV5-1|TRBJ2-7|14|NA|TRBD1
TGCGCCAGCAGCTTGCTCACAGGGGCCTACGAGCAGTACTTC
CASSLLTGAYEQYF
>TRBV2|TRBJ2-5|11|NA|TRBD1
TGTGCCAGCAGTGGCGACAGGGACCAGTACTTC
CASSGDRDQYF
>TRBV29-1|TRBJ2-3|15|NA|NA
TGCAGCGTTGAAAGGATGCGAGCTAGCACAGATACGCAGTATTTT
CSVERMRASTDTQYF
>TRBV4-1|TRBJ2-1|15|once|NA
TGCGCCAGCAGCCCCCCTGGACAGCTCTACAATGAGCAGTTCTTC
CASSPPGQLYNEQFF
>TRBV7-9|TRBJ2-1|14|NA|NA
TGTGCCAGCAGCTTAGCGACAGATTTAAATGAGCAGTTCTTC
CASSLATDLNEQFF
>TRBV9|TRBJ2-4|14|NA|NA
TGTGCCAGCAGCGTAGACGAGGGTAGGAACATTCAGTACTTC
CASSVDEGRNIQYF
>TRBV5-1|TRBJ2-2|15|NA|TRBD2
TGCGCCAGCAGCCAGCTAGCGGGAAGCACCGGGGAGCTGTTTTTT
CASSQLAGSTGELFF
>TRBV25-1|TRBJ2-7|15|NA|NA
TGTGCCAGCAGTGCCCTCCGGGACTTGACCTACGAGCAGTACTTC
CASSALRDLTYEQYF